This T cell receptor (beta chain) was retrieved from a study of blood T cell repertoires in COVID-19. Trimming removed 0 bases at V and 0 bases at J, with 13 bases between. Germline V gene sequence: CDR1 SGHKS, CDR2 YYEKEE (reference sequence). The CDR3 length is 16 residues. Using immunoSEQ multiplex PCR, the repertoire was profiled, and TCRdb retains in-frame clones only, with some absent. Of some 160,000 clones listed, over 75% were seen once; the top ten hold 10% to 15%. This sequence was found in a man between 70 and 80 years old who had recovered from COVID-19. V gene TRBV5-5 combines with J gene TRBJ2-7; D unclear. The sequencing input was peripheral blood. The CDR3 nucleotides are TGTGCCAGCAGCTTGGCGCCCCCGGAGAGCTCCTACGAGCAGTACTTC. Translated: CASSLAPPESSYEQYF.